This TCR beta chain was identified in a study of cytomegalovirus exposure and HLA in healthy donors. V was pared by 6 bases and J by 5 bases, with 18 bases between. Germline V gene lookup returns CDR1 SQVTM and CDR2 ANQGSEA. The CDR3 spans 14 residues. PCR primers comprised 60 Vbeta and 13 Jbeta primers. TCRdb's copy holds only in-frame clones and misses some; the assay was immunoSEQ multiplex PCR. The sample has around 110,000 clones; around 75% are singletons. The clonotype comes from a woman aged 18-29 years in good health and CMV-seronegative. V and J are TRBV29-1 and TRBJ2-3; D unresolved. Sequenced sample: PBMCs. As DNA, the CDR3 is TGCAGCGTCGCTCTTGGTAGTACTGTAGATACGCAGTATTTT. Translation gives CSVALGSTVDTQYF.